The 18 T cell receptor beta chains given below trace back to one sample, sequenced in a study of shared T cell receptors in the human thymus. TCRdb's table, derived via immunoSEQ multiplex PCR, lists solely in-frame clones and lacks some. This sample has more than 550,000 clones, with around 87% found just once. These same data were also listed under a study on human thymus T cells.

Material: thymocytes. The receptors come from a boy in the first two years of life with a congenital heart defect.

About this clone: The sample contains more than one DNA sequence encoding this CDR3. This CDR3 is CAIHTTGGGYGYTF. In nucleotides, the CDR3 is TGTGCCATCCATACAACAGGGGGCGGCTATGGCTACACCTTC. This chain joins TRBV10-3 and TRBJ1-2; 9 positions match TRBD1. The germline gives CDR1 ENHRY, CDR2 SYGVKD. The CDR3 runs to 14 residues. J lost 4 bases, V lost 8 bases, and 8 bases had no gene match.

This clone was counted a single time. This chain's CDR3 is CASSQKKSGEQFF. CDR3 nucleotides: TGTGCCAGCAGCCAAAAAAAGTCGGGTGAGCAGTTCTTC. The chain is built from TRBV4-2 and TRBJ2-1; no clear D gene. Per the germline V gene, CDR1 is LGHNA and CDR2 is YNFKEQ. V gave up 2 bases and J gave up 9 bases, with 11 bases separating them. CDR3 length: 13 residues.

This chain links TRBV9 with TRBJ2-7; 8 bases align to TRBD1. V dropped 4 bases and J dropped 7; count of bases not matched to a gene: 10. Germline V gene data show CDR1 as SGDLS and CDR2 as YYNGEE. The CDR3 is made up of 14 amino acids. The CDR3 nucleotides are TGTGCCAGCAGCTTAGGACAGGGCCCGGCGGAGCAGTACTTC. Encoded protein: CASSLGQGPAEQYF.

This clone was seen a handful of times. The CDR3 spells CASSLASTSSSYNSPLHF. CDR3 DNA sequence: TGTGCCAGCAGCTTAGCGTCCACATCTAGCTCCTATAATTCACCCCTCCACTTT. The chain carries TRBV7-2 and TRBJ1-6; D not resolved. Germline values: CDR1 SGHTA, CDR2 FQGNSA. Deletions cut 0 bases from V and 0 bases from J, with 12 bases between. CDR3 size: 18 residues.

The rearrangement joins TRBV4-3 to TRBJ1-2, with a weak D call TRBD1 (5 bases). Germline assignment: CDR1 LGHNA and CDR2 YSLEER. This CDR3 comprises 18 residues. V gave up 3 bases and J gave up 4 bases, with 24 bases separating them. The CDR3 DNA follows: TGCGCCAGCAGCCAGGGGCTATTCCCACCAGATCTACTCTATGGCTACACCTTC. This gives the protein CASSQGLFPPDLLYGYTF.

As regards this clone: The sample has other DNA sequences that encode this CDR3 too. This chain connects TRBV18 to TRBJ1-6, with 10 nucleotides matching TRBD1. The CDR3 loop spans 17 amino acids. The J segment lost 1 base and the V segment lost 4 bases, leaving 4 bases of the junction unmatched. Germline CDR1 and CDR2: KGHSH and LQKENI. CDR3 sequence: CASSRPGQGSYNSPLHF. CDR3 DNA: TGTGCCAGCTCACGACCGGGACAGGGGTCCTATAATTCACCCCTCCACTTT. Drawing the rest from reference TRBV18 and TRBJ1-6, the complete variable domain is NAGVMQNPRHLVRRRGQEARLRCSPMKGHSHVYWYRQLPEEGLKFMVYLQKENIIDESGMPKERFSAEFPKEGPSILRIQQVVRGDSAAYFCASSRPGQGSYNSPLHFGNGTRLTVT.

The CDR3 nucleotides are TGTGCCAGCAGCCCCCGCCCTAGCGGATCCTACGAGCAGTACTTC. Encoded protein: CASSPRPSGSYEQYF. This chain links TRBV6-6 with TRBJ2-7; TRBD2 matches 7 bases. With 6 bases clipped from V and 1 base from J, the junction kept 9 bases outside the gene matches. The germline gives CDR1 MNHNY, CDR2 SVGAGI (reference sequence). The CDR3 is made up of 15 amino acids.

The chain uses TRBV11-2 and TRBJ1-1, with D possibly being TRBD1 (6 bases). V lost 8 bases and J lost 1, with 20 bases in between. CDR1 and CDR2 from the germline V gene are SGHAT and FQNNGV. This CDR3 comprises 16 residues. The CDR3 spells CASGLKGNRENTEAFF. Written as DNA, the CDR3 is TGTGCCAGCGGCCTAAAGGGGAACAGGGAGAACACTGAAGCTTTCTTT.

V gene TRBV5-6 combines with J gene TRBJ2-2; TRBD2 aligns across 7 bases. Trimming cost V 5 bases and J 1 base; bases outside gene matches: 8. CDR1 and CDR2 (germline): SGHDT, YYEEEE. The length of the CDR3 is 16 residues. DNA of the CDR3: TGTGCCAGCAGATTCTACGGCGGGGGGAACACCGGGGAGCTGTTTTTT. Encoded protein: CASRFYGGGNTGELFF.

The rearrangement uses TRBV7-9 and TRBJ1-1, with D possibly matching TRBD1 (5 bases). Trimming took off 8 bases at V and 2 bases at J, with 9 bases between the two ends. Germline V lookup: CDR1 SEHNR, CDR2 FQNEAQ (reference sequence). The CDR3 sequence is 12 residues long. CDR3 sequence: CASRDFNTEAFF. The CDR3 DNA sequence: TGTGCCAGCCGGGACTTCAACACTGAAGCTTTCTTT.

The rearrangement joins TRBV14 to TRBJ1-3; D gene uncertain. V lost 1 base and J lost 0, with 13 bases in between. Germline V gene lookup returns CDR1 SGHDN and CDR2 FVKESK. CDR3 length equals 17 residues. This CDR3 reads CASSQVAVLRSGNTIYF. For the CDR3, the DNA is TGTGCCAGCAGCCAAGTAGCGGTCTTGCGCTCTGGAAACACCATATATTTT.

The rearrangement uses TRBV4-3 and TRBJ1-2; D call uncertain. From germline, CDR1 is LGHNA and CDR2 YSLEER. This CDR3 has 16 residues. V dropped 3 bases and J dropped 4 bases, with 18 bases sitting between them. The CDR3 coding sequence is TGCGCCAGCAGCCAGCGGAGCCGGCAGCCTGGCTATGGCTACACCTTC. Amino acids: CASSQRSRQPGYGYTF.

The gene calls are TRBV7-9 and TRBJ2-1; 8 bases map to TRBD2. The CDR3 has 15 residues. Germline V gene data show CDR1 as SEHNR and CDR2 as FQNEAQ (reference sequence). The junction had 10 bases not matched to a gene; V was cut back by 7 bases and J by 5 bases. Here the CDR3 reads CASTNLGGGNNEQFF. The DNA for the CDR3 is TGTGCCAGCACCAATCTAGGCGGGGGGAACAATGAGCAGTTCTTC.

V gene TRBV5-1 combines with J gene TRBJ1-2; TRBD1 agrees at 7 bases. The V and J ends lost 0 bases and 6 bases, in that order; junction bases with no gene match: 2. Germline CDR1 is SGHRS and CDR2 is YFSETQ. The CDR3 spans 13 residues. The CDR3 here is CASSLDRGDGYTF. CDR3 nucleotides: TGCGCCAGCAGCTTGGACAGGGGTGATGGCTACACCTTC.

The chain has TRBV7-6 and TRBJ2-7, with TRBD1 matching 7 bases. From germline, CDR1 is SGHVS and CDR2 FNYEAQ. Trimming took 3 bases from V and 5 from J; bases not matched to a gene: 19. The CDR3 has 18 residues. CDR3 amino acids: CASSLAPRQGPPSDEQYF. DNA for the CDR3: TGTGCCAGCAGCTTGGCGCCCCGACAGGGCCCGCCAAGCGACGAGCAGTACTTC.

The chain links TRBV28 to TRBJ2-7; a possible D gene is TRBD1 (6 bases). This CDR3 has 16 amino acids. Germline V gene data show CDR1 as MDHEN and CDR2 as SYDVKM. Trimming shortened V by 8 bases and J by 3 bases, and 23 bases separated the two germline ends. The CDR3 bases are TGTGCCAGCCGCTCCGGGACACAGGAACGCTTCTACGAGCAGTACTTC. Translation gives CASRSGTQERFYEQYF.

This sequence joins TRBV19 and TRBJ1-4; 9 nucleotides match TRBD1. CDR3 length: 17 amino acids. Germline V CDR1 and CDR2: LNHDA, SQIVND (reference sequence). The V segment lost 4 bases and the J segment 8 bases; nucleotides outside the gene matches: 14. The chain's CDR3 is CASSTGRRDRVLEKLFF. For the CDR3, the DNA is TGTGCCAGTAGTACCGGCCGACGGGACAGGGTATTGGAAAAACTGTTTTTT.

The J gene is TRBJ1-6, the V gene TRBV4-1; the D gene is possibly TRBD1 (5 bases). V was cut by 3 bases and J by 1 base, with 13 bases left in between. Germline assignment: CDR1 MGHRA and CDR2 YSYEKL. The CDR3 is 17 residues long. The CDR3 DNA sequence: TGCGCCAGCAGCCATCGATTAGGGGTATCCTATAATTCACCCCTCCACTTT. It specifies CASSHRLGVSYNSPLHF.